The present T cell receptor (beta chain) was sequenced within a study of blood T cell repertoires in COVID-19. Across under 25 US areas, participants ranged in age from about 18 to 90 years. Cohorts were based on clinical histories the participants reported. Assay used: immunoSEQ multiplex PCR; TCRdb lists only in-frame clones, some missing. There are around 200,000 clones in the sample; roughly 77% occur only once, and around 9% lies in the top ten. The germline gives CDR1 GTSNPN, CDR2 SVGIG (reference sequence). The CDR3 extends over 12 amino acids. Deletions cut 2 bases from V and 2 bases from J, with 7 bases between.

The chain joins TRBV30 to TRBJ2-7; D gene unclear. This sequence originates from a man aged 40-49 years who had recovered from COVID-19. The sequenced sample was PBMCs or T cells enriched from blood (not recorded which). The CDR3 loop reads CAWSRQTYEQYF. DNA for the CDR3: TGTGCCTGGAGTCGCCAGACCTACGAGCAGTACTTC.